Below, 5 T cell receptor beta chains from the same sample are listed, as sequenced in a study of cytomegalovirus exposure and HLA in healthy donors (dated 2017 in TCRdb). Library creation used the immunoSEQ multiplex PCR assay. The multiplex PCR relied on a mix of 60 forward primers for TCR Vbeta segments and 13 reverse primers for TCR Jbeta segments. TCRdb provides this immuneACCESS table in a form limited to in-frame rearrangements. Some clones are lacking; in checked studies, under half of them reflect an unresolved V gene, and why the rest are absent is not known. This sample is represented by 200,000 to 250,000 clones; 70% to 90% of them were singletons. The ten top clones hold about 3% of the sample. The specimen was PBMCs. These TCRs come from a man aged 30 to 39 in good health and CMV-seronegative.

The DNA for the CDR3 is TGTGCCAGCAGTCCCGAGATTATTGCAACTAATGAAAAACTGTTTTTT. This sequence encodes CASSPEIIATNEKLFF. This chain uses TRBV28 with TRBJ1-4, with D hard to call. Trimming cost V 5 bases and J 0 bases, with 13 bases left between them. CDR1 is MDHEN and CDR2 is SYDVKM in the germline V gene. The CDR3 is 16 residues long. The full variable domain, in which reference TRBV28 and TRBJ1-4 provide the parts outside the CDR3, is DVKVTQSSRYLVKRTGEKVFLECVQDMDHENMFWYRQDPGLGLRLIYFSYDVKMKEKGDIPEGYSVSREKKERFSLILESASTNQTSMYLCASSPEIIATNEKLFFGSGTQLSVL.

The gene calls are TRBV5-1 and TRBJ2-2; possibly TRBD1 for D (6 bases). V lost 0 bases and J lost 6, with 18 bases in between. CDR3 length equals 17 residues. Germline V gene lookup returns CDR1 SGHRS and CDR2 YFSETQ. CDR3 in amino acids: CASSLDAQGLRPGELFF. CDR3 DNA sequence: TGCGCCAGCAGCTTGGATGCACAGGGTCTCCGACCCGGGGAGCTGTTTTTT.

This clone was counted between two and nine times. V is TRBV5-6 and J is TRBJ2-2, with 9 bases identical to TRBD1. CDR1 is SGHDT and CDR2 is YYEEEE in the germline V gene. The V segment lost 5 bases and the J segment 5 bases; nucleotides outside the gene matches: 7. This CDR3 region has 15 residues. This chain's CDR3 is CASRPGQGGTGELFF. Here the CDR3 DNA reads TGTGCCAGCAGGCCGGGACAGGGTGGTACCGGGGAGCTGTTTTTT.

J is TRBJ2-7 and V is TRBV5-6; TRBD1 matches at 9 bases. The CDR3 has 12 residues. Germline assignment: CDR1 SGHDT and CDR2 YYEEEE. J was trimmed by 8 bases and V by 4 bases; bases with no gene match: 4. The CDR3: CASSTGTGKQYF. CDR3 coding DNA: TGTGCCAGCAGCACCGGGACAGGGAAGCAGTACTTC.

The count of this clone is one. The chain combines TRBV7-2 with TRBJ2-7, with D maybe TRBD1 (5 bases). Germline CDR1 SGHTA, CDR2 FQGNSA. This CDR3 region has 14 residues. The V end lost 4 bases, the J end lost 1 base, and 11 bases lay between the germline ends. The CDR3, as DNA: TGTGCCAGCAGCTGGGCAGGGAATTCCTACGAGCAGTACTTC. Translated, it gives CASSWAGNSYEQYF.